The next 28 T cell receptor beta chains were all read from a single sample in a study of HIV-infected patients and healthy controls. cDNA was made from 500 ng RNA using alpha and beta constant primers. Using multiplexing indices, alpha and beta chain libraries were generated apart by chain-specific third strand synthesis. TCRdb analysed the 5' RACE reads with MiXCR anew, one entry per CDR3 protein. The sample has over 3,500 distinct CDR3 sequences, around 30% seen once. Antiretroviral therapy had run roughly three months, about 14 weeks, before follow-up blood collection. Whole blood was used without fractionation, so all unsorted peripheral T cells were included. The specimen was blood, collected during antiretroviral therapy. The receptors shown here come from an adult with HIV infection.

As regards this clonotype: Compared with germline, one end of the junction differs, possibly owing to a read error. The rearrangement links TRBV6-2 or TRBV6-3 to TRBJ2-4, with D perhaps given as TRBD1 or TRBD2 (6 bases each). The germline V gene encodes CDR1 MNHEY and CDR2 SVGEGT. The CDR3 loop spans 17 amino acids. CDR3 DNA: TGTGACAGCACCCGTACAGGGATGGGAGGAACCAAAAACATTCAGTACTTC. It is translated as CDSTRTGMGGTKNIQYF.

This clonotype was seen a single time. J is TRBJ2-7 and V is TRBV11-2; D gene unclear. Trimming pared 0 bases from V and 5 bases from J, leaving 5 bases between. The CDR3 has 12 residues. Germline V gene data show CDR1 as SGHAT and CDR2 as FQNNGV. Written as DNA, the CDR3 is TGTGCCAGCAGCTTAGAATGGGACGAGCAGTACTTC. This codes for CASSLEWDEQYF.

V gene TRBV7-9 combines with J gene TRBJ1-6; TRBD1 aligns across 9 bases. The CDR3 contains 19 residues. Germline V CDR1 and CDR2: SEHNR, FQNEAQ (reference sequence). The V and J ends lost 4 bases and 14 bases, in that order; junction bases with no gene match: 24. DNA for the CDR3: TGTGCCAGCAGCTCACCCGGGACAGGGTTGTTGGGGCCAGAATTCACCCTCCACTTT. Its translation is CASSSPGTGLLGPEFTLHF. The whole variable domain, filled in from reference TRBV7-9 and TRBJ1-6, reads DTGVSQNPRHKITKRGQNVTFRCDPISEHNRLYWYRQTLGQGPEFLTYFQNEAQLEKSRLLSDRFSAERPKGSFSTLEIQRTEQGDSAMYLCASSSPGTGLLGPEFTLHFGNGTRLTVT.

As concerns this clonotype: This could be a read error, since a much larger clone is one nucleotide away. The rearrangement links TRBV12-5 to TRBJ2-2; perhaps TRBD2 as D (5 bases). The CDR3 loop spans 14 amino acids. Germline V CDR1 and CDR2: LGHNT, FRNRAP. CDR3: CASGLIGDTGDLFF. The CDR3 DNA reads as TGTGCTAGTGGTTTGATCGGGGATACCGGGGATCTGTTTTTT.

This clonotype was counted once. A much larger clone lies a single base off, so this may be a read error. The chain couples TRBV2 to TRBJ2-5; maybe TRBD2 (5 bases). Germline CDR1 and CDR2: SNHLY and FYNNEI. The CDR3 spans 15 residues. Trimming took off 3 bases at V and 2 bases at J, with 13 bases between the two ends. Here the CDR3 reads CASSETGSQQETQYF. The CDR3 DNA sequence: TGTGCCAGCAGTGAGACGGGGTCCCAACAAGAGACCCAGTACTTC.

The V call is TRBV13, the J call TRBJ2-7, with D unresolved. Between the trimmed V and J ends, which lost 3 bases and 4 bases, there was a span of 10 bases. This CDR3 has 13 amino acids. Germline-derived CDR1 and CDR2 are PRHDT and FYEKMQ (reference sequence). In DNA form, the CDR3 reads TGTGCCAGCAGCTTCGGGTCGGCGTACGAGCAGTACTTC. It codes for CASSFGSAYEQYF. Full variable domain (remainder filled in from reference TRBV13 and TRBJ2-7): AAGVIQSPRHLIKEKRETATLKCYPIPRHDTVYWYQQGPGQDPQFLISFYEKMQSDKGSIPDRFSAQQFSDYHSELNMSSLELGDSALYFCASSFGSAYEQYFGPGTRLTVT.

This clonotype was observed a single time. The J gene is TRBJ2-5, the V gene TRBV5-5; 9 nucleotides agree with TRBD2. This CDR3 is 18 amino acids long. The germline gives CDR1 SGHKS, CDR2 YYEKEE (reference sequence). Trimming removed 3 bases from V and 5 bases from J; junction bases left unmatched: 17. The CDR3 is CASSWGVAAGGPGETQYF. The CDR3 DNA sequence: TGTGCCAGCAGCTGGGGGGTTGCAGCGGGAGGTCCGGGGGAGACCCAGTACTTC.

Within the sample, this clonotype is medium-sized. The rearrangement uses TRBV12-3 or TRBV12-4 and TRBJ2-5; no reliable D call. This CDR3 comprises 13 residues. Trimming shortened V by 2 bases and J by 1 base, and 5 bases separated the two germline ends. The CDR3 DNA follows: TGTGCCAGCAGTTTATACTCCCAAGAGACCCAGTACTTC. This encodes CASSLYSQETQYF.

By sample share, this clonotype is medium-sized. The rearrangement uses TRBV5-1 and TRBJ2-4; TRBD1 is a possible D gene (5 bases). Looked up from germline, CDR1 is SGHRS and CDR2 is YFSETQ. This CDR3 is 16 amino acids long. Trimming removed 4 bases at V and 2 bases at J, with 16 bases between. CDR3 in DNA: TGCGCCAGCAGCCCGGACACGGAGAGGACCAAAAACATTCAGTACTTC. Its protein is CASSPDTERTKNIQYF.

The chain carries TRBV27 and TRBJ2-6; D is unclear. The length of the CDR3 is 13 residues. CDR1 is MNHEY and CDR2 is SMNVEV in the germline V gene (reference sequence). V was clipped by 7 bases and J by 4 bases, with 8 bases between them. The CDR3 nucleotides read TGTGCCAGCACCCCTTCCGGGGCCAACGTCCTGACTTTC. Translating it yields CASTPSGANVLTF.

This clonotype ranks as medium-sized. The rearrangement links TRBV7-8 to TRBJ1-1; D ambiguous. The germline V gene has CDR1 SGHVS and CDR2 FQNEAQ. This CDR3 is built from 13 residues. V lost 5 bases and J 0 bases, leaving 7 bases between the germline ends. CDR3 residues: CASSPGLNTEAFF. The DNA for the CDR3 is TGTGCCAGCAGCCCAGGTCTGAACACTGAAGCTTTCTTT. The full variable domain, its missing parts supplied by reference TRBV7-8 and TRBJ1-1, is GAGVSQSPRYKVAKRGQDVALRCDPISGHVSLFWYQQALGQGPEFLTYFQNEAQLDKSGLPSDRFFAERPEGSVSTLKIQRTQQEDSAVYLCASSPGLNTEAFFGQGTRLTVV.

This clonotype has a single count. This chain links TRBV27 with TRBJ1-5; tentatively, D is TRBD1 (6 bases). Germline CDR1 reads MNHEY; CDR2 reads SMNVEV (reference sequence). Between the trimmed V and J ends, which lost 7 bases and 7 bases, there was a span of 14 bases. The CDR3 runs 13 residues. The DNA for the CDR3 is TGTGCCAGCATGGGGGGGGCGGGCCAGCCCCAGCATTTT. Translation gives CASMGGAGQPQHF.

Judged by abundance, this clonotype is medium-sized. The genes are TRBV19 and TRBJ2-5; D unclear. V lost 7 bases to trimming and J lost 7 bases, with 10 bases between them. The V gene's germline CDR1 is LNHDA and CDR2 SQIVND (reference sequence). The CDR3 runs to 11 residues. CDR3: CASIPRGTQYF. Here the CDR3 DNA reads TGTGCCAGTATCCCTAGAGGGACCCAGTACTTC.

The sample holds a few counts of this clonotype. The chain recombines TRBV30 with TRBJ2-7; tentative D call: TRBD1 (6 bases). The V end was cut by 2 bases, the J end by 1 base, with 12 bases between. The germline V gene encodes CDR1 GTSNPN and CDR2 SVGIG (reference sequence). CDR3 length: 14 amino acids. The CDR3 sequence is CAWSPTGLSYEQYF. The CDR3, as DNA: TGTGCCTGGAGTCCGACAGGATTGTCCTACGAGCAGTACTTC. Drawing the rest from reference TRBV30 and TRBJ2-7, the complete variable domain is SQTIHQWPATLVQPVGSPLSLECTVEGTSNPNLYWYRQAAGRGLQLLFYSVGIGQISSEVPQNLSASRPQDRQFILSSKKLLLSDSGFYLCAWSPTGLSYEQYFGPGTRLTVT.

This clonotype was recorded at least ten times. The chain uses TRBV19 and TRBJ2-2, with TRBD2 matching over 10 bases. The J segment lost 5 bases and the V segment lost 0 bases, leaving 18 bases of the junction unmatched. CDR1 LNHDA and CDR2 SQIVND come from the germline V gene (reference sequence). The length of the CDR3 is 21 residues. The CDR3 bases are TGTGCCAGTAGTATAGATCAGGGAGAAGCGGGGGGGCCGTCGTGGACCGGGGAGCTGTTTTTT. Translated, it gives CASSIDQGEAGGPSWTGELFF.

This clonotype is medium-sized within its sample. The genes are TRBV6-2 or TRBV6-3 and TRBJ1-1, with D possibly matching TRBD1 (5 bases). Trimming took off 6 bases at V and 6 bases at J, with 20 bases between the two ends. The germline V gene encodes CDR1 MNHEY and CDR2 SVGEGT. The CDR3 extends over 15 amino acids. The CDR3 is CASRLARIRGAEAFF. The CDR3 DNA sequence: TGTGCCAGCAGACTCGCCCGGATAAGGGGAGCTGAAGCTTTCTTT.

This clonotype is medium-sized by share. This chain links TRBV27 with TRBJ1-4; 7 nucleotides match TRBD1. CDR1 and CDR2 from the germline V gene are MNHEY and SMNVEV (reference sequence). With V trimmed by 6 bases and J by 4 bases, 5 bases remained unmatched. This CDR3 region has 14 residues. This CDR3 reads CASSPGQFNEKLFF. As DNA, the CDR3 is TGTGCCAGCAGCCCGGGACAGTTTAATGAAAAACTGTTTTTT.

Ten or more counts support this clonotype. The V call is TRBV30, the J call TRBJ1-2; D perhaps matches TRBD1 (6 bases). The CDR3 totals 12 residues. V was pared by 0 bases and J by 7 bases, with 9 bases between. Germline values: CDR1 GTSNPN, CDR2 SVGIG (reference sequence). The CDR3 loop is CAWSVGGSGYTF. CDR3 nucleotide sequence: TGTGCCTGGAGTGTGGGGGGCTCTGGCTACACCTTC.

This clonotype is termed large (0.1 to 1%). The chain has TRBV12-3 or TRBV12-4 and TRBJ2-3; TRBD2 matches at 13 bases. The CDR3 loop spans 15 amino acids. V gave up 5 bases and J gave up 6 bases; unmatched junction bases: 5. CDR3 DNA sequence: TGTGCCAGCAGTACTAGCGGGGGGGTCCGGGATACGCAGTATTTT. It encodes CASSTSGGVRDTQYF.

By sample fraction, this clonotype is medium-sized. The rearrangement joins TRBV7-3 to TRBJ2-1; TRBD2 matches at 9 bases. V trimming: 5 bases; J trimming: 9 bases; junction bases outside the gene matches: 11. CDR1 is SGHTA, CDR2 FQGTGA, per germline. This CDR3 contains 15 residues. The CDR3 region is CASSPGLASPPEQFF. The CDR3 DNA reads TGTGCCAGCAGCCCCGGACTAGCGAGTCCCCCTGAGCAGTTCTTC. Together with reference TRBV7-3 and TRBJ2-1, the CDR3 gives the full variable domain: GAGVSQTPSNKVTEKGKYVELRCDPISGHTALYWYRQSLGQGPEFLIYFQGTGAADDSGLPNDRFFAVRPEGSVSTLKIQRTERGDSAVYLCASSPGLASPPEQFFGPGTRLTVL.

The gene calls are TRBV9 and TRBJ2-3; TRBD1 might be the D (5 bases). Between the trimmed V and J ends, which lost 4 bases and 4 bases, there was a span of 13 bases. The CDR3 extends over 14 amino acids. Germline CDR1 and CDR2: SGDLS and YYNGEE. DNA for the CDR3: TGTGCCAGCAGCCCAGTCTGGGGCCCAGATACGCAGTATTTT. Its translation is CASSPVWGPDTQYF.

By share of the sample, this clonotype is medium-sized. The chain carries TRBV4-1 and TRBJ2-3, with a tentative D call TRBD2 (6 bases). Germline lookup yields CDR1 MGHRA and CDR2 YSYEKL. This CDR3 has 17 amino acids. V shed 0 bases and J shed 2 bases, with 15 bases lying between them. The CDR3 loop is CASSQEVLGLSTDTQYF. In nucleotides, the CDR3 is TGCGCCAGCAGCCAAGAAGTTCTGGGACTCTCCACAGATACGCAGTATTTT.

This clonotype is labeled medium-sized. The rearrangement joins TRBV18 to TRBJ2-2, with D unresolved. In germline, CDR1 is KGHSH, CDR2 LQKENI. This CDR3 contains 13 residues. Deletions cut 4 bases from V and 3 bases from J, with 6 bases between. The CDR3 loop is CASSHPDTGELFF. The CDR3 nucleotides read TGTGCCAGCTCACATCCGGACACCGGGGAGCTGTTTTTT.

The chain combines TRBV29-1 with TRBJ1-1; D gene unclear. The V gene lost 6 bases and the J gene lost 1 base, with 12 bases spanning the gap. Germline V CDR1 and CDR2: SQVTM, ANQGSEA. The CDR3 is made up of 13 amino acids. The CDR3 DNA reads as TGCAGCGTGAGAGGGTGGGGGAACACTGAAGCTTTCTTT. Translation: CSVRGWGNTEAFF. Together with reference TRBV29-1 and TRBJ1-1, the CDR3 gives the full variable domain: SAVISQKPSRDICQRGTSLTIQCQVDSQVTMMFWYRQQPGQSLTLIATANQGSEATYESGFVIDKFPISRPNLTFSTLTVSNMSPEDSSIYLCSVRGWGNTEAFFGQGTRLTVV.

The V gene is TRBV12-3 or TRBV12-4, the J gene TRBJ1-5; no definite D call. Trimming took 2 bases from V and 0 from J, leaving 8 bases between them. The CDR3 runs 15 residues. CDR3 amino acids: CASSLMEFSNQPQHF. The CDR3 nucleotides are TGTGCCAGCAGTTTAATGGAGTTTAGCAATCAGCCCCAGCATTTT.

By share of the sample, this clonotype is medium-sized (0.01 to 0.1%). The V gene is TRBV25-1, the J gene TRBJ2-6, with D possibly TRBD1 on 6 matching bases. Trimming shortened V by 1 base and J by 0 bases, and 22 bases separated the two germline ends. Germline V gene lookup returns CDR1 MGHDK and CDR2 SYGVNS. The CDR3 length is 21 residues. The CDR3 nucleotides read TGTGCCAGCAGTGAATTTGGGGGCCGGGTCCAGAAATCCTCTGGGGCCAACGTCCTGACTTTC. It yields the protein CASSEFGGRVQKSSGANVLTF. Full variable domain (outside the CDR3, taken from reference TRBV25-1 and TRBJ2-6): EADIYQTPRYLVIGTGKKITLECSQTMGHDKMYWYQQDPGMELHLIHYSYGVNSTEKGDLSSESTVSRIRTEHFPLTLESARPSHTSQYLCASSEFGGRVQKSSGANVLTFGAGSRLTVL.

The chain is built from TRBV5-1 and TRBJ2-6, with TRBD1 identical over 7 bases. Trimming took 3 bases from V and 2 from J; bases not matched to a gene: 14. Per germline, CDR1 SGHRS and CDR2 YFSETQ. The CDR3 is made up of 19 amino acids. CDR3 DNA sequence: TGCGCCAGCAGCTACGAACGACAGGGTGTGAGGCCTGGGGCCAACGTCCTGACTTTC. Its protein is CASSYERQGVRPGANVLTF.

This clonotype was seen a few times. The J gene is TRBJ1-4, the V gene TRBV19; TRBD1 is a possible D gene (6 bases). V shed 5 bases and J shed 3 bases, with 22 bases lying between them. The germline CDR1 and CDR2 sequences are LNHDA and SQIVND (reference sequence). The CDR3 is 18 residues long. The CDR3 nucleotides read TGTGCCAGTAGTGCCGTACAGGGTACATTATCGGCTAATGAAAAACTGTTTTTT. This translates into CASSAVQGTLSANEKLFF.